The TCR beta chain under discussion was sequenced for a study of T cell responses to AZD1222 COVID-19 vaccine (dated by TCRdb to the early 2020s). Background for the entire study: TCR sequencing was performed for 230 to 250 trial participants, of whom around 210 were given two doses of AZD1222 and around 25 were given two doses of MenACWY control vaccine. Enrollment into the trials was organized by age into subgroups of 18-55, 56-69 and 70-plus years, and those subgroups contained about 160, 30 and 59 TCR-sequenced participants, respectively. The paper as a whole reports these results and caveats: Nearly half of unique spike-specific TCRs reportedly recognized epitopes outside regions mutated in the B.1.351 and B.1.1.7 variants. The whole spike protein was spanned by vaccine-associated CD4 TCRs, and dominant responses were seen in regions 160-218 and 743-854. Conclusions about previously exposed vaccinees are limited, since just a handful of AZD1222 recipients were seropositive for SARS-CoV-2 at baseline. Participants were mostly white British, with more females than males. The authors suggested clonal diversity may have been underestimated. After two AZD1222 doses, both the breadth and the depth of spike-specific TCRs were significantly higher than at day 0 and than in MenACWY recipients. In the small 56-69-year group, the increase in depth fell short of significance, most likely because of low power. No day 14 peak-response samples were available, so repertoires were characterized only after the peak T cell response.

The sample's time point, from its label and the paper: about 28 days (+/-7) after the second vaccine dose. AZD1222 recipients with second doses at about 4 weeks or about 12 weeks were pooled, because spike-specific TCR depth and breadth did not differ between schedules. Vaccinee samples came from UK trials COV001 and COV002, including a single-blind randomized controlled phase 2/3 trial of AZD1222 (ChAdOx1 nCoV-19) in healthy adults. For TCRbeta chain sequencing, PBMC samples were collected from trial participants at day 0 and at day 28 after the second dose. The CDR3 regions of human TCRbeta chains were subjected to immunosequencing. Under the source paper's analysis protocol: TCRs in the repertoires were compared against a reference library of SARS-CoV-2-specific TCRs that had been generated with the MIRA antigen-specificity platform. Breadth was defined as the fraction of unique TCRs that were SARS-CoV-2-associated, and depth was defined as the fraction of total T cells that were SARS-CoV-2-associated. Using the MIRA data, each spike-specific TCR was mapped to the spike region that the TCR reacts to and placed in a CD4 or CD8 class. Log10-transformed breadth and depth values were compared by one-way ANOVA with Sidak's multiple comparisons tests. TCRdb took this table from immuneACCESS and kept in-frame rearrangements with V and J called. Such tables lack part of the clones; where checked against another copy, unresolved V genes explain under half of the gap, and the rest is unexplained. That table is the source of V, J and clone size, and D and trimming were worked out from the DNA. In all, the sample holds about 150,000 clones, and 92% of those were seen once. Jointly, the top ten make up less than 3.5% of the sample.

Details on this clone: Its antigen remains undetermined. No much larger clone is present one base from it, and per-base qualities are unavailable.

The CDR3 numbers 14 residues from cysteine through phenylalanine. Only the CDR3 region is kept as DNA, spanning 42 bases read in frame from base 1. According to the germline V gene, CDR1 reads MNHNS and CDR2 reads SASEGT. The germline V and J ends show losses of 1 base and 4 bases respectively, and no gene match explains 3 bases of the junction. This chain joins TRBV6-1 to TRBJ2-5; 7 bases in the middle match TRBD2. Sequences were derived from peripheral blood, sampled 28 days after the second AZD1222 dose. The TCR comes from an adult who received the AZD1222 COVID-19 vaccine. The DNA sequence is as follows: TGTGCCAGCAGTGAAGGGACTAGTAGAGAGACCCAGTACTTC. The encoded protein is CASSEGTSRETQYF.